This TCR beta chain was observed in a study of T cell repertoires in ileal Crohn's disease. At the level of the study: Thiopurines (about ten) or anti-TNF agents (more than 17) were given postoperatively to about half. Whole-study findings and limits: Clonal expansions were more frequent in active smokers than non-smokers at surgery. Compared with CD4 T cells, sorted CD8 cells carried more expanded clones.

Time point specified: neoterminal ileum biopsy at postoperative endoscopy, about 6 months after surgery. Remarks on this clone: Its antigen is undetermined.

Each sample's TCRB immunosequencing used around 470 nanograms of biopsy DNA. The data were produced by immunoSEQ multiplex PCR, yet TCRdb's version contains in-frame clones alone and is incomplete. The sample consists of around 10,000 clones, over 70% of them appearing once. The V gene's germline CDR1 is MNHNS and CDR2 SASEGT. The CDR3 runs 16 residues. The V end was cut by 4 bases, the J end by 4 bases, with 17 bases between. The origin of this receptor is an adult with Crohn's disease. This sequence joins TRBV6-1 and TRBJ1-5, with D unclear. What was sequenced was ileal tissue. The CDR3 sequence: CASSVYDSSRNQPQHF. The CDR3 coding sequence is TGTGCCAGCAGTGTGTACGACTCCTCGAGGAATCAGCCCCAGCATTTT.